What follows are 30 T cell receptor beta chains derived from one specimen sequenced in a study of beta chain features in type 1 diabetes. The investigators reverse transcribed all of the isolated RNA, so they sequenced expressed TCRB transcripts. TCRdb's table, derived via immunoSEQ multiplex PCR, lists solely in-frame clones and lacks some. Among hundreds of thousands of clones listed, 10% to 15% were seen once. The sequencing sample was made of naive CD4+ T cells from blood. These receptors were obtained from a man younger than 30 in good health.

CDR3 nucleotides: TGTGCCAGCAGTTTGCAGGACACAGGAGATACGCAGTATTTT. It is translated as CASSLQDTGDTQYF. The chain combines TRBV27 with TRBJ2-3, with D tentatively TRBD1 (5 bases). This CDR3 region has 14 residues. Germline CDR1 is MNHEY and CDR2 is SMNVEV (reference sequence). Trimming removed 3 bases from V and 5 bases from J, with 12 bases in between.

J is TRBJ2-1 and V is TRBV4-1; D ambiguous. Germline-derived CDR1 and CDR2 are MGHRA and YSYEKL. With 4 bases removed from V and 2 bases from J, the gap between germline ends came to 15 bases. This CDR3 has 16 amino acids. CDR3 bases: TGCGCCAGCAGCCTATTACTCAAAGCCCCCTACAATGAGCAGTTCTTC. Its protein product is CASSLLLKAPYNEQFF.

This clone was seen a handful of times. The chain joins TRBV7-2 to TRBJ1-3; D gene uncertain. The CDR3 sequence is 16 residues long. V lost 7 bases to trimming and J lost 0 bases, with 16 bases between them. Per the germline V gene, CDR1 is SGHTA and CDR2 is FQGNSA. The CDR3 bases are TGTGCCAGCACCCCTATCCCCGATTCCTCTGGAAACACCATATATTTT. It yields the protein CASTPIPDSSGNTIYF. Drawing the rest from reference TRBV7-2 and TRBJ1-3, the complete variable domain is GAGVSQSPSNKVTEKGKDVELRCDPISGHTALYWYRQSLGQGLEFLIYFQGNSAPDKSGLPSDRFSAERTGGSVSTLTIQRTQQEDSAVYLCASTPIPDSSGNTIYFGEGSWLTVV.

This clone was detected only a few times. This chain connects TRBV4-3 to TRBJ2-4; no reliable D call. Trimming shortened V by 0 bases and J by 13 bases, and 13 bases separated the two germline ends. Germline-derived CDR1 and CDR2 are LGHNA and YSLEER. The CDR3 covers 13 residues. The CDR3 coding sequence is TGCGCCAGCAGCCAAGAAGTTGAGCGCCGACAGTACTTC. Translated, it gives CASSQEVERRQYF.

Here the CDR3 reads CASSYQRTEAFF. The CDR3 DNA reads TGTGCCAGCAGCTATCAGAGGACTGAAGCTTTCTTT. The chain couples TRBV5-8 to TRBJ1-1; D is unresolved. Germline V gene data show CDR1 as SGHTS and CDR2 as YDEGEE. Trimming stripped 3 bases from V and 5 bases from J, with 8 bases between. CDR3 length: 12 amino acids.

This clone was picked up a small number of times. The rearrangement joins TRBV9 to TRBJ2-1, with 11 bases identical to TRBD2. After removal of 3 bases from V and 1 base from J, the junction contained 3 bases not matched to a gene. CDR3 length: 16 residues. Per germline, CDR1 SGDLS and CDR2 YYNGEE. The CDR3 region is CASSATSGRSYNEQFF. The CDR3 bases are TGTGCCAGCAGCGCTACTAGCGGGAGATCCTACAATGAGCAGTTCTTC. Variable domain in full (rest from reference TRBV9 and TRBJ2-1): DSGVTQTPKHLITATGQRVTLRCSPRSGDLSVYWYQQSLDQGLQFLIQYYNGEERAKGNILERFSAQQFPDLHSELNLSSLELGDSALYFCASSATSGRSYNEQFFGPGTRLTVL.

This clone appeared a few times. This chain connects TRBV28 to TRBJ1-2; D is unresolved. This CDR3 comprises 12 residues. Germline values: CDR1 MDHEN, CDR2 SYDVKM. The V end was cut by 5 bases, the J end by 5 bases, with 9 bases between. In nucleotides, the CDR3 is TGTGCCAGCAGTGCAGGTCGGTATGGCTACACCTTC. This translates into CASSAGRYGYTF.

The CDR3 sequence: CASSQARGRTYF. In DNA, the CDR3 is TGTGCCAGCAGCCAAGCACGGGGTCGAACGTACTTC. This chain joins TRBV7-9 and TRBJ2-7, with TRBD2 as a possible D gene (5 bases). The CDR3 runs 12 residues. The ends were cut back, 5 bases at V and 12 bases at J, with 17 bases in the middle. Per the germline V gene, CDR1 is SEHNR and CDR2 is FQNEAQ (reference sequence).

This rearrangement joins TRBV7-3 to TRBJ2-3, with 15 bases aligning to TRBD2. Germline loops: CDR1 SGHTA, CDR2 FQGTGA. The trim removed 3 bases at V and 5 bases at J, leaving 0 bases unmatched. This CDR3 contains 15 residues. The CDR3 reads CASSLGLAGGDTQYF. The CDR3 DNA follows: TGTGCCAGCAGCTTGGGACTAGCGGGGGGAGATACGCAGTATTTT. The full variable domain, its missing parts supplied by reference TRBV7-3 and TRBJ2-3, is GAGVSQTPSNKVTEKGKYVELRCDPISGHTALYWYRQSLGQGPEFLIYFQGTGAADDSGLPNDRFFAVRPEGSVSTLKIQRTERGDSAVYLCASSLGLAGGDTQYFGPGTRLTVL.

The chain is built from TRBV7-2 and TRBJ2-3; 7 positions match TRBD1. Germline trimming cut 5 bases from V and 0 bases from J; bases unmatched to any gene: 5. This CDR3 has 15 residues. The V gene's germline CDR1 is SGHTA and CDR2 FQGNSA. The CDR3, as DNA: TGTGCCAGCAGCCTGGACAGGATAAGCACAGATACGCAGTATTTT. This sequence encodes CASSLDRISTDTQYF.

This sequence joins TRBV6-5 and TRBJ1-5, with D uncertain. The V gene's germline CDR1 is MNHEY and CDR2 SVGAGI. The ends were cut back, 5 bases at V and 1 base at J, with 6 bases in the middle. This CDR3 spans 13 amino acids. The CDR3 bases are TGTGCCAGCAGTCAGTTAAGCAATCAGCCCCAGCATTTT. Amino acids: CASSQLSNQPQHF.

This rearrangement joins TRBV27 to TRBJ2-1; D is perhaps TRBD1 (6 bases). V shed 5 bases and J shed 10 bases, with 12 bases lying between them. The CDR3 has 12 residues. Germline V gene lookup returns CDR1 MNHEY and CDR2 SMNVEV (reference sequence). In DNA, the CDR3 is TGTGCCAGCAGTCTTACAGGGATAGAGCAGTTCTTC. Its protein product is CASSLTGIEQFF.

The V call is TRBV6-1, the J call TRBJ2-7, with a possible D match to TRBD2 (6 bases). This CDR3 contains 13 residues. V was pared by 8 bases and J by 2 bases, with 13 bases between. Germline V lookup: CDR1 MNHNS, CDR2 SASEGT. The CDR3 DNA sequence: TGTGCCAGCGCAACAGCGGGCCCCTACGAGCAGTACTTC. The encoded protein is CASATAGPYEQYF.

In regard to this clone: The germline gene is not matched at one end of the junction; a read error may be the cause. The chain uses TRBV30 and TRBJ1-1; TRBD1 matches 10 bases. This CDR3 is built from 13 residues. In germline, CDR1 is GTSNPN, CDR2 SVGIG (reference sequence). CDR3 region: CARRGDRGTEAFF. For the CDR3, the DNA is TGTGCCCGGAGGGGGGACAGGGGAACTGAAGCTTTCTTT.

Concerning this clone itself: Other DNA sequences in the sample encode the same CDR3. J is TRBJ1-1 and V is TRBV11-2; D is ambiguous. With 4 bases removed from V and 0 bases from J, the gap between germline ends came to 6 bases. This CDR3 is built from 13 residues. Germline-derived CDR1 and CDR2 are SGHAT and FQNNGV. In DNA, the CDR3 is TGTGCCAGCAGCTCACAAGTGAACACTGAAGCTTTCTTT. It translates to CASSSQVNTEAFF.

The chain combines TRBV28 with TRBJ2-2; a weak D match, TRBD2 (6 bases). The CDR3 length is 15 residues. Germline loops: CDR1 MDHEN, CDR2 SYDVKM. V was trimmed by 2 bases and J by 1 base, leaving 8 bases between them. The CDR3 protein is CASSLQGGNTGELFF. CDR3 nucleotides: TGTGCCAGCAGTTTACAGGGAGGGAACACCGGGGAGCTGTTTTTT.

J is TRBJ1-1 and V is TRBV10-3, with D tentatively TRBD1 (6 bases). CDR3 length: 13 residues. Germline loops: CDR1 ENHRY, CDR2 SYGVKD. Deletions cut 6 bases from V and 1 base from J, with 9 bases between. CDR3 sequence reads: CAIRKQGNTEAFF. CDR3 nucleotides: TGTGCCATCAGGAAACAGGGGAACACTGAAGCTTTCTTT.

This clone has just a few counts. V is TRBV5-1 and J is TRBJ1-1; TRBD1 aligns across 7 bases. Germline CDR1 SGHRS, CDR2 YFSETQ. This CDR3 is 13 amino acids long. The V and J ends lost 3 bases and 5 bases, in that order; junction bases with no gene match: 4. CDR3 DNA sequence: TGCGCCAGCAGCTCCGGGACAGCGACTGAAGCTTTCTTT. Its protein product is CASSSGTATEAFF.

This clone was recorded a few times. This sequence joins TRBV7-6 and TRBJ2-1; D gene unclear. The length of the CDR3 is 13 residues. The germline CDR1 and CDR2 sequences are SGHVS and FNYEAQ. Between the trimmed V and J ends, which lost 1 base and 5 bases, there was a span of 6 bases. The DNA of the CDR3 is TGTGCCAGCAGCTTAGTCAGAAACAATGAGCAGTTCTTC. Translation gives CASSLVRNNEQFF.

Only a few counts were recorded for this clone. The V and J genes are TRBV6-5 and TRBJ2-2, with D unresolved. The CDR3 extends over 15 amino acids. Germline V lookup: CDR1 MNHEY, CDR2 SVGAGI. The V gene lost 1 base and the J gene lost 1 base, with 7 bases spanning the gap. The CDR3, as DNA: TGTGCCAGCAGTTACTGGGCAGGGAACACCGGGGAGCTGTTTTTT. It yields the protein CASSYWAGNTGELFF.

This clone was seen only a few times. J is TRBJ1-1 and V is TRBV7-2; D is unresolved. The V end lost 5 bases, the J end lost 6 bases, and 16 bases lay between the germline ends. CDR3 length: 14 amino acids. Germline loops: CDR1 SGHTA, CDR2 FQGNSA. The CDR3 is CASSPRVRSAEAFF. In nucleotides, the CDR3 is TGTGCCAGCAGCCCGCGGGTGCGTTCCGCTGAAGCTTTCTTT.

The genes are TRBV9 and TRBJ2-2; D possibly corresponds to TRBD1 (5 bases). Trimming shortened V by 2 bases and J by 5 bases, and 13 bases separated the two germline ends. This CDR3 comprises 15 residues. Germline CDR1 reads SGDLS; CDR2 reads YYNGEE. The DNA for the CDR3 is TGTGCCAGCAGCGTGGAGAGTCAGGGTACCGGGGAGCTGTTTTTT. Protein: CASSVESQGTGELFF.

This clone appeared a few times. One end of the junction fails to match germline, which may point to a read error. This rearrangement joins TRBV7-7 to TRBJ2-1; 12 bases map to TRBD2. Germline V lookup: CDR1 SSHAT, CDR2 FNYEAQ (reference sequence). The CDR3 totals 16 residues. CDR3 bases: TGTGCTAGCAGCTTCGGACTAGCGGGAACGTACAATGAGCAGTTCTTC. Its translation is CASSFGLAGTYNEQFF.

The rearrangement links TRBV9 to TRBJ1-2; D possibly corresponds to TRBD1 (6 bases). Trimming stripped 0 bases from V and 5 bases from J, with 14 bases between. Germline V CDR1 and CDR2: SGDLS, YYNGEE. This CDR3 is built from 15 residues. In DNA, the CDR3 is TGTGCCAGCAGCGTAGTTCCAGGGGCCTTATATGGCTACACCTTC. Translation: CASSVVPGALYGYTF.

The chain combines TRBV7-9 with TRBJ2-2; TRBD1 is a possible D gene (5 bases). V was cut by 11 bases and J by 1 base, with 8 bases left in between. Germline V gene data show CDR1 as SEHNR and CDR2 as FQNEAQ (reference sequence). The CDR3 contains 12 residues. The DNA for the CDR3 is TGTGCCCCGACAGTGAACACCGGGGAGCTGTTTTTT. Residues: CAPTVNTGELFF.

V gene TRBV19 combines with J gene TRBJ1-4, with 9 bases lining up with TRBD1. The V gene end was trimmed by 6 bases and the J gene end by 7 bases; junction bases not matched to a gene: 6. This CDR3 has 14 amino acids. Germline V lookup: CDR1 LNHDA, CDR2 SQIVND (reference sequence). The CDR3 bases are TGTGCCAGTAGCCAGAGGGGACAGGGTGAAAAACTGTTTTTT. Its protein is CASSQRGQGEKLFF.

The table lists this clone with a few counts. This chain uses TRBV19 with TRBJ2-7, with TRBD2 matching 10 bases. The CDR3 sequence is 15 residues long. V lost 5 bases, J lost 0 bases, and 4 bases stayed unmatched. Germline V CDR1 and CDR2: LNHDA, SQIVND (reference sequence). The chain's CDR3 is CASSPRTSGSYEQYF. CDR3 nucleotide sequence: TGTGCCAGTAGTCCCAGGACTAGCGGCTCCTACGAGCAGTACTTC.

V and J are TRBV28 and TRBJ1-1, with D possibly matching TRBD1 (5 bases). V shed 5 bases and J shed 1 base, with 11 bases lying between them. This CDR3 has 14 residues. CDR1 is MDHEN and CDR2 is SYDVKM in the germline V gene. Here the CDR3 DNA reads TGTGCCAGCAGTGCAAACAGGAGGAACACTGAAGCTTTCTTT. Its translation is CASSANRRNTEAFF.

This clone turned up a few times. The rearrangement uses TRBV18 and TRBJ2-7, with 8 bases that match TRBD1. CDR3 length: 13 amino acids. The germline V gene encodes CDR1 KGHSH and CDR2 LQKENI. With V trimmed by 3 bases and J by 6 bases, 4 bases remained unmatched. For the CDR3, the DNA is TGTGCCAGCTCACCCGGGACAGGAGGCGAGCAGTACTTC. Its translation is CASSPGTGGEQYF.

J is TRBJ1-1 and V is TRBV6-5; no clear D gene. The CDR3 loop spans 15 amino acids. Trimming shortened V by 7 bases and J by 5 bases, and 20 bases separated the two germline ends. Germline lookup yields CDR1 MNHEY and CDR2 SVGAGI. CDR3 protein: CASTAREGILTEAFF. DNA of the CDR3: TGTGCCAGCACCGCCCGGGAAGGGATTTTAACTGAAGCTTTCTTT.